This TCR beta chain was retrieved from a study of identical twins. Study results and caveats: Abundant beta clonotypes from cord blood bore fewer insertions; memory repertoires lacked this pattern. Out-of-frame alpha sequences shared by twins showed excess low generation probability. Among beta out-of-frame sequences, excess sharing between twins appeared weaker.

Each donor was a healthy Caucasian. TCRdb passed the 5' RACE reads through MiXCR, listing each CDR3 protein once. The data hold 200,000 to 250,000 distinct CDR3 sequences, with 6% to 9% observed a single time. As for this clonotype: Its specificity is not known.

Trimming removed 6 bases from V and 2 bases from J, with 10 bases in between. CDR1 is ENHRY and CDR2 is SYGVKD in the germline V gene. The CDR3 consists of 13 residues. These same data were also listed under a study on yellow fever vaccine responses in identical twins.

The sample consisted of memory (CD45RO+) T cells sorted from blood. This clonotype was obtained from a woman younger than 35 in good health. The chain joins TRBV10-3 to TRBJ2-5; TRBD1 might be the D (6 bases). The CDR3 DNA follows: TGTGCCATCAGGATGGACAGTCAAGAGACCCAGTACTTC. Translating gives CAIRMDSQETQYF.